The clone carrying this T cell receptor beta chain was seen only once. Primers used in a second PCR of roughly 7 to 11 cycles were a sample-barcoded 5' primer and a J-beta primer mix. The authors tagged each cDNA molecule using a template-switch adaptor with 12 random nucleotides. Using its own MiXCR run on the 5' RACE reads, TCRdb lists one record per CDR3 protein. The repertoire holds about 1.4 million distinct CDR3 sequences, approximately 59% seen once, with more than 6% in the top ten. Germline lookup yields CDR1 MNHEY and CDR2 SVGEGT. CDR3 length equals 16 residues. Trimming removed 4 bases at V and 7 bases at J, with 20 bases between. The sample belongs to a study of blood T cells in healthy people across ages. The sample, 7.5 to 10 milliliters of peripheral blood, was drawn from each donor. A minimum of 7 million PBMCs was isolated per sample.

The J gene is TRBJ2-1, the V gene TRBV6-2 or TRBV6-3; D not resolved. The material sequenced was blood. This sequence was found in a man aged 18 to 29 in good health. The CDR3 protein is CASSLLVQISKNEQFF. The CDR3 nucleotides read TGTGCCAGCAGTTTACTGGTACAGATATCTAAGAATGAGCAGTTCTTC.